This TCR beta chain appears in the sequencing data of a study of early T cells in non-severe SARS-CoV-2 infection (dated by TCRdb to about 2021). Context from the whole study: TCR sequencing used bulk RNA from unsorted whole blood, so alpha and beta chains could not be paired.

The method behind the library was 5' RACE. The reads were generated on a NextSeq 500. In the TCR library protocol, unique molecular identifiers were attached to individual cDNA molecules to correct for PCR bias and sequencing error. Both TCR alpha and beta chains were sequenced, and tight co-correlation was observed between alpha and beta sequence abundances in each sample. The source study handled its data this way. Decombinator V4 was used to perform V gene, J gene and CDR3 annotation of TCR sequences. TCRs were defined as expanded if a significant change between any two time points was detected under a Poisson model with p below 0.0001. TCR abundances were normalised to the total number of TCRs sequenced in each sample and reported as counts per million. VDJdb, accessed on 1 November 2021, was searched for TCRs annotated for CMV, EBV and SARS-CoV-2, and TCRs annotated for more than one antigen were excluded. TCRdb redid the processing of the public reads, applying fastp at Q25 and MiXCR, and retained in-frame beta chains. Rows with one shared CDR3 protein collapse into an entry with the most common genes and DNA. The V and J calls and clone size are TCRdb's, not the authors'. This sample is represented by approximately 69,000 distinct CDR3 sequences; about 10% of them were singletons. The ten largest make up around 6.7% of the sample.

Set within a cohort of healthcare workers in London, UK, this nested case-control study involved weekly PCR testing of nasopharyngeal swabs along with blood sampling. Healthcare workers were enrolled in the week of the UK lockdown, from 23 to 31 March 2020, and were followed every week for up to roughly 16 weeks. Comment on this clonotype: Its antigen is currently not known. No base qualities exist here, and no much larger clone lies one base off it.

Paper-wide results and their limitations: VDJdb matching was skewed toward anti-spike CD8 responses and likely underestimated virus-specific expansions by missing private and CD4 specificities.

The source material was whole blood. The sequence was collected from an adult who was a healthcare worker with PCR-confirmed SARS-CoV-2 infection or an uninfected control (not recorded which).

The base sequence is TGTGCCAGCAGTTACTCGGGGGGGCTGCCTAGGGATACGCAGTATTTT. Its protein reads: CASSYSGGLPRDTQYF. The rearranged segments are TRBV6-2 or TRBV6-3 and TRBJ2-3; the D gene is possibly TRBD2, with 7 bases matching. V is cut by 0 bases and J by 6 bases, and the space between the germline ends is 16 bases. Counted from cysteine to phenylalanine, this CDR3 has 16 amino acids. Of the read, only the CDR3 DNA is kept; its 48 bases are in frame from base 1. CDR1 MNHEY and CDR2 SVGEGT are derived from the germline V gene.